Each of the 27 T cell receptor beta chains below was sequenced from the same sample in a study of T-cell reconstitution after alpha-beta-depleted transplantation in children. Unique molecular identifiers were built into the TCRbeta library. TCRdb reanalysed the PCR reads using MiXCR and keeps one entry per CDR3 protein. The sample lists hundreds of thousands of distinct CDR3 sequences, around 13% occurring once. Here the sequenced sample was PBMCs, taken before TCRalphabeta/CD19-depleted stem cell transplant. The receptors derive from a girl aged 2-15 years with congenital amegakaryocytic thrombocytopenia, due to receive a stem cell transplant.

J is TRBJ1-5 and V is TRBV4-2; no firm D call. Trimming cost V 0 bases and J 2 bases, with 8 bases left between them. This CDR3 spans 15 amino acids. The V gene's germline CDR1 is LGHNA and CDR2 YNFKEQ. The CDR3 sequence is CASSQDPGGNQPQHF. CDR3 DNA sequence: TGTGCCAGCAGCCAAGATCCCGGGGGCAATCAGCCCCAGCATTTT.

Notes on this clonotype: This may be a read error: a much more frequent sequence differs by one nucleotide. V usage is TRBV5-1 and J usage is TRBJ1-1; D gene uncertain. CDR1 SGHRS and CDR2 YFSETQ come from the germline V gene. The CDR3 spans 15 residues. V shed 4 bases and J shed 6 bases, with 19 bases lying between them. The CDR3 bases are TGCGCCAGCAGCCCCCGACGGGGAGGAAATGCTGAAGCTTTCTTT. Translation: CASSPRRGGNAEAFF.

The V call is TRBV15, the J call TRBJ2-7, with D uncertain. This CDR3 is 15 amino acids long. The ends were cut back, 0 bases at V and 2 bases at J, with 11 bases in the middle. CDR1 and CDR2 (germline): LNHNV, YYDKDF (reference sequence). CDR3 coding DNA: TGTGCCACCAGCAGAGATGTGCTTGAGACCTACGAGCAGTACTTC. It is translated as CATSRDVLETYEQYF.

This clonotype occurred a few times. The chain uses TRBV2 and TRBJ2-5; perhaps TRBD2 as D (5 bases). The V end was cut by 3 bases, the J end by 3 bases, with 5 bases between. The CDR3 is 12 amino acids. Germline lookup yields CDR1 SNHLY and CDR2 FYNNEI. The CDR3 coding sequence is TGTGCCAGCAGTGAGAGGGAAGAGACCCAGTACTTC. This gives the protein CASSEREETQYF.

This clonotype was picked up many times. The genes are TRBV20-1 and TRBJ1-4, with D uncertain. The germline gives CDR1 DFQATT, CDR2 SNEGSKA (reference sequence). V shed 5 bases and J shed 1 base, with 14 bases lying between them. The CDR3 spans 15 residues. CDR3 in amino acids: CSARIYGVTNEKLFF. CDR3 nucleotide sequence: TGCAGTGCTCGAATTTATGGGGTAACTAATGAAAAACTGTTTTTT.

The genes are TRBV11-2 and TRBJ2-1; either TRBD1 or TRBD2 may fit D (5 bases each). Germline-derived CDR1 and CDR2 are SGHAT and FQNNGV. The CDR3 covers 13 residues. V shed 5 bases and J shed 7 bases, with 12 bases lying between them. The CDR3 is CASSHPWGNEQFF. Here the CDR3 DNA reads TGTGCCAGCAGCCACCCTTGGGGGAATGAGCAGTTCTTC.

J is TRBJ2-1 and V is TRBV28, with 12 nucleotides matching TRBD1. Germline CDR1 is MDHEN and CDR2 is SYDVKM. This CDR3 region has 19 residues. V trimming: 5 bases; J trimming: 7 bases; junction bases outside the gene matches: 18. CDR3 residues: CASSPRDRGRFVGRNEQFF. CDR3 in DNA: TGTGCCAGCAGTCCCCGGGACAGGGGGCGCTTCGTTGGCAGAAATGAGCAGTTCTTC.

This clonotype appeared a few times. The CDR3 loop reads CASSLSGIYGYTF. CDR3 coding DNA: TGTGCCAGCAGCTTGTCTGGGATCTATGGCTACACCTTC. The chain has TRBV5-5 and TRBJ1-2; D is unresolved. From germline, CDR1 is SGHKS and CDR2 YYEKEE (reference sequence). CDR3 length equals 13 residues. The germline V and J ends were trimmed by 1 base and 4 bases, with 8 bases remaining between them.

The chain is built from TRBV29-1 and TRBJ1-5; no reliable D call. Germline V gene sequence: CDR1 SQVTM, CDR2 ANQGSEA. This CDR3 spans 12 amino acids. V gave up 7 bases and J gave up 2 bases, with 9 bases separating them. The CDR3 is CSAGSGNQPQHF. CDR3 sequence (DNA): TGCAGCGCGGGTTCGGGCAATCAGCCCCAGCATTTT.

This clonotype was found many times. The chain joins TRBV20-1 to TRBJ1-3; D gene uncertain. Between the trimmed V and J ends, which lost 3 bases and 2 bases, there was a span of 14 bases. The germline V gene encodes CDR1 DFQATT and CDR2 SNEGSKA (reference sequence). The length of the CDR3 is 15 residues. The CDR3, as DNA: TGCAGTGCTAGTATCCCGTCTTACACTGGAAACACCATATATTTT. Its translation: CSASIPSYTGNTIYF.

V and J are TRBV2 and TRBJ2-3, with 11 bases aligning to TRBD2. This CDR3 has 16 amino acids. The ends lost 1 base at V and 4 bases at J; junction bases unmatched: 4. CDR1 SNHLY and CDR2 FYNNEI come from the germline V gene. Here the CDR3 DNA reads TGTGCCAGCAGTGAAGGACTAGCGGGAATCTCAGATACGCAGTATTTT. This gives the protein CASSEGLAGISDTQYF.

The rearrangement joins TRBV28 to TRBJ2-1; maybe TRBD1 (6 bases). Germline V gives CDR1 MDHEN, CDR2 SYDVKM. V was cut by 7 bases and J by 7 bases, with 17 bases left in between. The CDR3 runs to 14 residues. The CDR3 nucleotides read TGTGCCAGCACAGGGGCGGGCCCGGTAAATGAGCAGTTCTTC. This translates into CASTGAGPVNEQFF.

This clonotype was found many times. The CDR3 loop reads CASSEGRGPQETQYF. The CDR3 DNA is TGTGCCAGCAGTGAGGGCAGGGGACCACAAGAGACCCAGTACTTC. The chain combines TRBV2 with TRBJ2-5, with D maybe TRBD1 (6 bases). Germline V gene sequence: CDR1 SNHLY, CDR2 FYNNEI. Trimming cost V 3 bases and J 2 bases, with 13 bases left between them. This CDR3 comprises 15 residues.

The genes are TRBV28 and TRBJ2-7; possibly TRBD1 or TRBD2 for D (5 bases each). CDR3 length: 16 amino acids. The germline V gene has CDR1 MDHEN and CDR2 SYDVKM. Trimming pared 5 bases from V and 2 bases from J, leaving 19 bases between. CDR3 DNA sequence: TGTGCCAGCAGTCCCTCTCGAGGGGTCGGAGCCTACGAGCAGTACTTC. This encodes CASSPSRGVGAYEQYF.

The rearrangement uses TRBV5-1 and TRBJ2-1, with D unresolved. The ends were cut back, 2 bases at V and 6 bases at J, with 15 bases in the middle. CDR3 length: 15 amino acids. Germline lookup yields CDR1 SGHRS and CDR2 YFSETQ. Here the CDR3 reads CASSFSLPLSNEQFF. The DNA of the CDR3 is TGCGCCAGCAGCTTTTCGTTACCCCTATCCAATGAGCAGTTCTTC.

This clonotype was recorded at least ten times. This chain connects TRBV24-1 to TRBJ2-1, with TRBD1 matching over 8 bases. CDR3 length equals 13 residues. CDR1 and CDR2 from the germline V gene are KGHDR and SFDVKD. With V trimmed by 11 bases and J by 4 bases, 6 bases remained unmatched. The CDR3 sequence: CANVQGVYNEQFF. The CDR3 DNA follows: TGTGCCAACGTACAGGGGGTGTACAATGAGCAGTTCTTC.

This clonotype has ten or more counts. The J gene is TRBJ2-7, the V gene TRBV20-1; TRBD2 matches 11 bases. Germline V CDR1 and CDR2: DFQATT, SNEGSKA (reference sequence). CDR3 size: 15 residues. The junction had 7 bases not matched to a gene; V was cut back by 6 bases and J by 0 bases. The CDR3 nucleotides are TGCAGTGCAACGGGACTAGCGGAGAGCTCCTACGAGCAGTACTTC. Translation: CSATGLAESSYEQYF.

This clonotype was detected many times. The genes are TRBV12-3 or TRBV12-4 and TRBJ2-3; 10 bases are shared with TRBD2. J gave up 5 bases and V 6 bases, and 5 bases lay outside the gene matches. This CDR3 has 14 amino acids. As DNA, the CDR3 is TGTGCCAGCAGCCCGACTAGCGGGCAAGATACGCAGTATTTT. It codes for CASSPTSGQDTQYF.

The rearrangement uses TRBV14 and TRBJ1-5; D uncertain. Germline V gene sequence: CDR1 SGHDN, CDR2 FVKESK. CDR3 length: 14 residues. Trimming removed 1 base from V and 3 bases from J, with 7 bases in between. CDR3 protein: CASSQGAPNQPQHF. The CDR3 nucleotides read TGTGCCAGCAGCCAAGGCGCCCCCAATCAGCCCCAGCATTTT.

This clonotype has a handful of counts. V gene TRBV20-1 combines with J gene TRBJ2-7; 7 nucleotides line up with TRBD2. The CDR3 sequence is 14 residues long. CDR1 is DFQATT, CDR2 SNEGSKA, per germline (reference sequence). V lost 6 bases to trimming and J lost 2 bases; unmatched junction nucleotides: 10. The CDR3 reads CSAQPLAAPYEQYF. The CDR3 coding sequence is TGCAGTGCCCAACCCCTAGCGGCCCCCTACGAGCAGTACTTC.

Many counts were recorded for this clonotype. The V and J genes are TRBV29-1 and TRBJ2-1, with a weak D call TRBD1 (6 bases). The CDR3 spans 12 residues. The germline V gene has CDR1 SQVTM and CDR2 ANQGSEA. The germline V and J ends were trimmed by 4 bases and 5 bases, with 9 bases remaining between them. CDR3 sequence reads: CSVAGGNNEQFF. The CDR3 DNA reads TGCAGCGTTGCTGGGGGCAACAATGAGCAGTTCTTC.

This clonotype was seen ten or more times. The rearrangement uses TRBV29-1 and TRBJ2-5, with unresolved D. The germline CDR1 and CDR2 sequences are SQVTM and ANQGSEA. The CDR3 sequence is 13 residues long. The V gene lost 6 bases and the J gene lost 3 bases, with 14 bases spanning the gap. This CDR3 reads CSVRTENKETQYF. Here the CDR3 DNA reads TGCAGCGTCAGGACGGAGAATAAAGAGACCCAGTACTTC.

This clonotype was seen many times. The chain recombines TRBV2 with TRBJ1-3; no clear D gene. The CDR3 totals 13 residues. CDR1 SNHLY and CDR2 FYNNEI come from the germline V gene. V shed 6 bases and J shed 13 bases, with 19 bases lying between them. CDR3 region: CASSLPYPLRIYF. CDR3 nucleotides: TGTGCCAGCAGCCTACCGTACCCCCTTAGGATATATTTT.

The table lists this clonotype with many counts. The gene calls are TRBV29-1 and TRBJ2-1, with 8 bases fitting TRBD1. This CDR3 is 13 amino acids long. V shed 7 bases and J 1 base; nucleotides not matched to a gene: 3. Germline V CDR1 and CDR2: SQVTM, ANQGSEA. Written as DNA, the CDR3 is TGCAGCGGGGGACAGGCATCCTACAATGAGCAGTTCTTC. This encodes CSGGQASYNEQFF.

This clonotype was detected ten times or more. The rearrangement uses TRBV29-1 and TRBJ1-4, with D hard to call. Germline assignment: CDR1 SQVTM and CDR2 ANQGSEA. This CDR3 region has 12 residues. Between the trimmed V and J ends, which lost 4 bases and 8 bases, there was a span of 11 bases. CDR3 coding DNA: TGCAGCGTTGGTCTAGGTCCCGAAAAACTGTTTTTT. Protein: CSVGLGPEKLFF.

This clonotype has a count of ten or more. CDR3 DNA sequence: TGTGCCATCAGTGAAGGGCTAGCGGGAGGGACCTACGAGCAGTACTTC. This codes for CAISEGLAGGTYEQYF. The chain carries TRBV10-3 and TRBJ2-7, with 12 bases identical to TRBD2. V was clipped by 3 bases and J by 2 bases; unmatched bases: 5. The CDR3 loop spans 16 amino acids. Germline V gene sequence: CDR1 ENHRY, CDR2 SYGVKD.

This chain joins TRBV5-1 and TRBJ2-7, with 9 nucleotides matching TRBD2. V lost 4 bases to trimming and J lost 5 bases; unmatched junction nucleotides: 10. Germline V CDR1 and CDR2: SGHRS, YFSETQ. The CDR3 runs 15 residues. In nucleotides, the CDR3 is TGCGCCAGCAGCCCGGAGACTAGCGGCCAGGACGAGCAGTACTTC. The encoded protein is CASSPETSGQDEQYF.